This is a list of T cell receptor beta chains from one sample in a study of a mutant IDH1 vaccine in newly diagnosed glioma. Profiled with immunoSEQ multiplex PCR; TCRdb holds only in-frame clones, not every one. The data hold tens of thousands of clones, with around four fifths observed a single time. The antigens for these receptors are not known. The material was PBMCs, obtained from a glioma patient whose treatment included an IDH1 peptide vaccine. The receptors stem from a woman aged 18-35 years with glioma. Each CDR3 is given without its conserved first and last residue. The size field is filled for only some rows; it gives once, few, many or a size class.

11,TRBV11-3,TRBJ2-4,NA,ASSLDLLGPQY
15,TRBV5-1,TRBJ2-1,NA,ASSLDLTVVVHNEQF
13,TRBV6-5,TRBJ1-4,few,ASSYSGQGEGKLF
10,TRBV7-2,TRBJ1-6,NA,ASSQNRSPLH
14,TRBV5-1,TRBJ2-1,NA,ASSYGTPSSYNEQF
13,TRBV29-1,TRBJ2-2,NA,SVLSPATNTGELF
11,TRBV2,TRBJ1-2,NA,ASRYGGVYGYT
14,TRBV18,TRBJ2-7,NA,ASSPTPRTGTYEQY
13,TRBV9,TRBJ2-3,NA,ASTRGETSTDTQY
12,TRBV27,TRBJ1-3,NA,ASSLASSGNTIY
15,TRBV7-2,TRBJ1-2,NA,ASSPGGAHRRNYGYT
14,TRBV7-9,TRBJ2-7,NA,ASSLLSGTDTYEQY
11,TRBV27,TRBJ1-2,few,ASSSEDRFGYT
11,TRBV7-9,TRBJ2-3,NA,ASSLPLPDTQY
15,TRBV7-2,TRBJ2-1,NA,ASSLGTGRTGYNEQF
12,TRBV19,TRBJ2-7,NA,ASGPVGSRSEQY
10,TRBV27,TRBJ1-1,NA,ASSLSGTEAF
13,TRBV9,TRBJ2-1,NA,ASSVVAGGRDEQF
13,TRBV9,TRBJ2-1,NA,ASSVQGSSYNEQF
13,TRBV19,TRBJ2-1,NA,ASTPGAVPGDEQF
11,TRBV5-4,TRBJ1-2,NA,ASSSPANYGYT
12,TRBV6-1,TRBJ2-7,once,ASSSGTGVYEQY
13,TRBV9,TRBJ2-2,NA,ASSVGTGGVGELF
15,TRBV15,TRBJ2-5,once,ATSRWDQHNLVETQY
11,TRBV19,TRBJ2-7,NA,ASSMRLVYEQY
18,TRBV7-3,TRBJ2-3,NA,ASSTGTGIPLDQGTDTQY
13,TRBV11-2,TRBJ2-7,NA,ASSFGAGSSYEQY
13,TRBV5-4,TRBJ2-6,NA,ASSSRGPGANVLT
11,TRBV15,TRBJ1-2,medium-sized,ATSRGQGLSYT
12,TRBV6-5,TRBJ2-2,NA,ASSTTGDTGELF
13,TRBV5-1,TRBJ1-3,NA,ASSRRQGSGNTIY
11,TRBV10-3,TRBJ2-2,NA,AISEDFTGELF
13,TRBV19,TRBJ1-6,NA,ASSPTTGSNSPLH
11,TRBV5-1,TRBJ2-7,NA,ASSPGGTYEQY
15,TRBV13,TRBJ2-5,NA,ASSPRLAGFLKETQY
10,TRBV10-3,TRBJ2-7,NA,AISRTDYEQY
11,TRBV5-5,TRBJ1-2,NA,ASSSGQGNGYT
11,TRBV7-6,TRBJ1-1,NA,ASSYRGDTEAF
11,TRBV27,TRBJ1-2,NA,ASSLGGNYGYT
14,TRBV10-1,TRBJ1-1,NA,ASTEKVGAGNTEAF
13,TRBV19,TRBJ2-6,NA,ASSRGGAGANVLT
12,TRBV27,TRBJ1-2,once,ASSGGQGEYGYT
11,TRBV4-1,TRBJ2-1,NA,ASSLDSYNEQF
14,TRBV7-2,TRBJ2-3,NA,ASSSHELSARDTQY
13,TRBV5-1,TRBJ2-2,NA,ASSLLAPWAGELF
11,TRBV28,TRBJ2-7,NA,ASLQTVSGEQY
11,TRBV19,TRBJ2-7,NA,ASIGADPYEQY
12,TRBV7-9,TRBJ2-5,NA,ASSLTGNQETQY
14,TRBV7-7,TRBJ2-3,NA,ASSLTSGRMGDTQY
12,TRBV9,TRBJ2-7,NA,ASSADRARSEQY
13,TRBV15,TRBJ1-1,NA,ATSRGEVPVSEAF
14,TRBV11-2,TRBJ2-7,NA,ASSRLAGGPSYEQY